This T cell receptor (beta chain) was captured in a study of identical twins. Study-wide results and limits: It was possible that invariant MAIT and iNKT cells partly confounded the zero-insertion analyses.

In regard to this clonotype: Its antigen remains unknown.

Each CDR3 protein gets one entry after TCRdb re-called the 5' RACE reads with MiXCR. This sample has some 1,700,000 distinct CDR3 sequences, with 32% found just once. This CDR3 contains 15 residues. The ends lost 10 bases at V and 7 bases at J; junction bases unmatched: 13. Looked up from germline, CDR1 is MNHEY and CDR2 is SVGAGI. The TCR comes from a newborn girl in good health. V usage is TRBV6-5 and J usage is TRBJ2-1, with 10 positions matching TRBD1. The sample taken for sequencing was cord blood. DNA of the CDR3: TGTGCCACCTATTCCCCGGGACAGGGGTGGAATGAGCAGTTCTTC. The encoded protein is CATYSPGQGWNEQFF.